Following are 29 T cell receptor beta chains from one sample sequenced in a study of blood T cell repertoires in COVID-19. The method was immunoSEQ multiplex PCR; TCRdb's version includes in-frame clones alone and lacks a portion of them. The sample lists under 100,000 clones, 89% occurring once. Sequencing was performed on peripheral blood. These receptors were obtained from a man aged 50-60 years with acute or convalescent COVID-19.

J is TRBJ2-5 and V is TRBV5-1, with a tentative D call TRBD1 (6 bases). CDR3 length: 15 residues. CDR1 and CDR2 (germline): SGHRS, YFSETQ. Trimming shortened V by 0 bases and J by 5 bases, and 14 bases separated the two germline ends. CDR3 in DNA: TGCGCCAGCAGCTTGGCCCAGGGGTATAAGGAGACCCAGTACTTC. This translates into CASSLAQGYKETQYF.

The CDR3 region has the DNA TGTGCCTGGAGTGTGGCCGGGAGTGGTGGCAATCAGCCCCAGCATTTT. This codes for CAWSVAGSGGNQPQHF. The gene calls are TRBV30 and TRBJ1-5; D gene uncertain. This CDR3 contains 16 residues. V was pared by 0 bases and J by 2 bases, with 14 bases between. The germline V gene encodes CDR1 GTSNPN and CDR2 SVGIG (reference sequence).

The count of this clone is one. The rearrangement links TRBV5-1 to TRBJ2-3; D possibly corresponds to TRBD1 (5 bases). The V gene's germline CDR1 is SGHRS and CDR2 YFSETQ. V lost 2 bases to trimming and J lost 2 bases, with 12 bases between them. The CDR3 spans 15 residues. For the CDR3, the DNA is TGCGCCAGCAGCTTCTCAGGGTACAACACAGATACGCAGTATTTT. It specifies CASSFSGYNTDTQYF. Full variable domain (remainder filled in from reference TRBV5-1 and TRBJ2-3): KAGVTQTPRYLIKTRGQQVTLSCSPISGHRSVSWYQQTPGQGLQFLFEYFSETQRNKGNFPGRFSGRQFSNSRSEMNVSTLELGDSALYLCASSFSGYNTDTQYFGPGTRLTVL.

The chain is built from TRBV18 and TRBJ2-5; 7 nucleotides agree with TRBD1. V shed 3 bases, J shed 5 bases, and the junction held 3 bases outside the gene matches. The germline V gene has CDR1 KGHSH and CDR2 LQKENI. This CDR3 has 13 amino acids. The CDR3 DNA is TGTGCCAGCTCACCGGGCAGGGGGGAGACCCAGTACTTC. It yields the protein CASSPGRGETQYF.

The chain is built from TRBV19 and TRBJ1-6; 7 bases map to TRBD1. The CDR3 extends over 14 amino acids. Germline V gives CDR1 LNHDA, CDR2 SQIVND (reference sequence). After removal of 7 bases from V and 6 bases from J, the junction contained 6 bases not matched to a gene. The CDR3 bases are TGTGCCAGTAACTCACAGGGGAGTAATTCACCCCTCCACTTT. It translates to CASNSQGSNSPLHF.

The gene calls are TRBV5-1 and TRBJ1-1, with D possibly being TRBD1 (5 bases). V shed 4 bases and J shed 4 bases, with 17 bases lying between them. The germline gives CDR1 SGHRS, CDR2 YFSETQ. The CDR3 consists of 15 residues. This chain's CDR3 is CASSPARVERTEAFF. CDR3 DNA: TGCGCCAGCAGCCCAGCCAGGGTGGAACGCACTGAAGCTTTCTTT.

CDR3 region: CAALGQGAGYNEQFF. CDR3 nucleotide sequence: TGTGCCGCGTTAGGACAGGGGGCTGGTTACAATGAGCAGTTCTTC. The chain recombines TRBV28 with TRBJ2-1, with 11 nucleotides matching TRBD1. The CDR3 is 15 residues long. With 11 bases clipped from V and 4 bases from J, the junction kept 10 bases outside the gene matches. The germline gives CDR1 MDHEN, CDR2 SYDVKM.

This chain joins TRBV21-1 and TRBJ2-7; no check of the table's D call, TRBD1, against the DNA was made. TRBV21-1 is designated a pseudogene. The CDR3 is 17 residues long. The CDR3 loop is CASQMGQGRLNSYEQYF. DNA for the CDR3: TGTGCCAGCCAAATGGGACAGGGTAGGCTTAATTCCTACGAGCAGTACTTC.

The chain carries TRBV30 and TRBJ1-1; D call uncertain. With 0 bases removed from V and 3 bases from J, the gap between germline ends came to 8 bases. Germline V gene sequence: CDR1 GTSNPN, CDR2 SVGIG (reference sequence). This CDR3 is 13 amino acids long. The CDR3 region is CAWSVLSDTEAFF. Written as DNA, the CDR3 is TGTGCCTGGAGTGTCCTTTCTGACACTGAAGCTTTCTTT.

V usage is TRBV5-4 and J usage is TRBJ1-2; 9 bases line up with TRBD1. V was clipped by 7 bases and J by 6 bases; unmatched bases: 10. From germline, CDR1 is SGHNT and CDR2 YYREEE (reference sequence). This CDR3 has 14 residues. As DNA, the CDR3 is TGTGCCAGCGCCGATATTACAGGGGGCGATGGCTACACCTTC. Residues: CASADITGGDGYTF.

The gene calls are TRBV2 and TRBJ1-3; no definite D call. The germline CDR1 and CDR2 sequences are SNHLY and FYNNEI. The CDR3 runs 15 residues. The V end was cut by 2 bases, the J end by 7 bases, with 15 bases between. CDR3 region: CASSERFTYSNTIYF. The CDR3, as DNA: TGTGCCAGCAGTGAACGCTTCACCTACTCCAACACCATATATTTT.

The V and J genes are TRBV5-6 and TRBJ2-2; no clear D. The germline V gene has CDR1 SGHDT and CDR2 YYEEEE. V lost 0 bases to trimming and J lost 7 bases, with 4 bases between them. The CDR3 spans 12 residues. DNA of the CDR3: TGTGCCAGCAGCTTGGCCATCGGGGAGCTGTTTTTT. As protein: CASSLAIGELFF.

This clone has a single count. The chain uses TRBV29-1 and TRBJ2-2; 7 bases are shared with TRBD1. CDR3 length: 15 residues. The V segment lost 0 bases and the J segment 7 bases; nucleotides outside the gene matches: 8. Germline lookup yields CDR1 SQVTM and CDR2 ANQGSEA. The CDR3 reads CSVEDRTGVGGELFF. CDR3 in DNA: TGCAGCGTTGAAGATAGGACAGGCGTAGGCGGGGAGCTGTTTTTT.

The chain is built from TRBV9 and TRBJ2-5; 7 bases are shared with TRBD2. This CDR3 region has 14 residues. The germline V gene encodes CDR1 SGDLS and CDR2 YYNGEE. Trimming took 3 bases from V and 5 from J; bases not matched to a gene: 7. The CDR3 protein is CASSASGGRETQYF. CDR3 sequence (DNA): TGTGCCAGCAGCGCCTCGGGGGGTCGGGAGACCCAGTACTTC. Combining the CDR3 with reference TRBV9 and TRBJ2-5 gives the whole variable domain DSGVTQTPKHLITATGQRVTLRCSPRSGDLSVYWYQQSLDQGLQFLIQYYNGEERAKGNILERFSAQQFPDLHSELNLSSLELGDSALYFCASSASGGRETQYFGPGTRLLVL.

The chain employs TRBV30 and TRBJ1-2; D is unresolved. The V gene's germline CDR1 is GTSNPN and CDR2 SVGIG (reference sequence). Trimming stripped 0 bases from V and 7 bases from J, with 9 bases between. The CDR3 covers 12 residues. The CDR3 DNA is TGTGCCTGGAGTGTAGGAGGGAGTGGCTACACCTTC. It encodes CAWSVGGSGYTF. The whole variable domain, filled in from reference TRBV30 and TRBJ1-2, reads SQTIHQWPATLVQPVGSPLSLECTVEGTSNPNLYWYRQAAGRGLQLLFYSVGIGQISSEVPQNLSASRPQDRQFILSSKKLLLSDSGFYLCAWSVGGSGYTFGSGTRLTVV.

This clone came up once. V usage is TRBV7-9 and J usage is TRBJ1-2; 7 bases line up with TRBD1. Germline lookup yields CDR1 SEHNR and CDR2 FQNEAQ (reference sequence). Trimming cost V 5 bases and J 0 bases; bases outside gene matches: 6. The length of the CDR3 is 15 residues. DNA of the CDR3: TGTGCCAGCAGCCCTACAGGGGTCTCTAACTATGGCTACACCTTC. The encoded protein is CASSPTGVSNYGYTF.

The chain recombines TRBV30 with TRBJ1-2, with no clear D. V lost 5 bases and J lost 2, with 12 bases in between. Per the germline V gene, CDR1 is GTSNPN and CDR2 is SVGIG (reference sequence). This CDR3 comprises 13 residues. CDR3 coding DNA: TGTGCCTGGTTCCTTGGAGTCAACTATGGCTACACCTTC. It translates to CAWFLGVNYGYTF.

V gene TRBV5-1 combines with J gene TRBJ2-2; D is ambiguous. V shed 0 bases and J shed 1 base, with 7 bases lying between them. The length of the CDR3 is 15 residues. Per germline, CDR1 SGHRS and CDR2 YFSETQ. The DNA for the CDR3 is TGCGCCAGCAGCTTGGCCGACAAGAACACCGGGGAGCTGTTTTTT. Its protein is CASSLADKNTGELFF.

The chain joins TRBV19 to TRBJ2-1; TRBD1 is a possible D gene (6 bases). The CDR3 runs to 13 residues. V was shortened by 3 bases and J by 5 bases, with 8 bases between the two germline ends. Germline V gene sequence: CDR1 LNHDA, CDR2 SQIVND (reference sequence). DNA for the CDR3: TGTGCCAGTAGTATTGGACAGAACAATGAGCAGTTCTTC. Translated: CASSIGQNNEQFF.

The V call is TRBV15, the J call TRBJ2-7, with D tentatively TRBD2 (6 bases). The CDR3 spans 15 residues. V was cut by 3 bases and J by 6 bases, with 18 bases left in between. Germline V CDR1 and CDR2: LNHNV, YYDKDF (reference sequence). The CDR3: CATSSGLTRAGEQYV. CDR3 DNA sequence: TGTGCCACCAGCAGTGGGCTGACTAGGGCGGGCGAGCAGTACGTC.

The V gene is TRBV4-2, the J gene TRBJ1-1, with D hard to call. The CDR3 sequence is 15 residues long. The germline V gene encodes CDR1 LGHNA and CDR2 YNFKEQ. Trimming stripped 1 base from V and 4 bases from J, with 13 bases between. The CDR3 sequence: CASSQGSSALTEAFF. DNA of the CDR3: TGTGCCAGCAGCCAAGGATCGAGCGCCCTCACTGAAGCTTTCTTT.

J is TRBJ2-1 and V is TRBV3-1 (or the pseudogene TRBV3-2); 11 bases agree with TRBD2. The J segment lost 1 base and the V segment lost 4 bases, leaving 3 bases of the junction unmatched. Germline V gene lookup returns CDR1 LGHDT and CDR2 YNNKEL (reference sequence). The CDR3 has 16 amino acids. CDR3 in DNA: TGTGCCAGCAGCCCTAGCGGGGGGCGTTCCTACAATGAGCAGTTCTTC. Residues: CASSPSGGRSYNEQFF.

This clone was detected once. The rearrangement links TRBV7-2 to TRBJ2-1, with 8 bases identical to TRBD2. This CDR3 region has 16 residues. V gave up 1 base and J gave up 7 bases; unmatched junction bases: 9. CDR1 SGHTA and CDR2 FQGNSA come from the germline V gene. In DNA, the CDR3 is TGTGCCAGCAGCTTAGTATCGGGGGGGCGGATAAATGAGCAGTTCTTC. Its protein product is CASSLVSGGRINEQFF.

CDR3 residues: CASSKFSPGTSGATDHYEQYV. For the CDR3, the DNA is TGTGCCAGCAGCAAATTCAGTCCTGGGACTAGCGGGGCCACAGATCACTACGAGCAGTACGTC. The chain links TRBV21-1 to TRBJ2-7; the table's D gene call, TRBD2, was not cross checked with the DNA. TRBV21-1 is termed a pseudogene. The CDR3 spans 21 residues.

The V and J genes are TRBV28 and TRBJ1-2; D is ambiguous. Trimming left V 7 bases short and J 2 bases short, with 11 bases between. The CDR3 consists of 13 residues. Germline-derived CDR1 and CDR2 are MDHEN and SYDVKM. DNA for the CDR3: TGTGCCAGCACGGGTGCTGGGAACTATGGCTACACCTTC. Amino acid sequence: CASTGAGNYGYTF.

The chain couples TRBV3-1 (or the pseudogene TRBV3-2) to TRBJ2-1, with 10 bases matching TRBD1. The CDR3 has 16 amino acids. After removal of 1 base from V and 3 bases from J, the junction contained 3 bases not matched to a gene. The germline V gene encodes CDR1 LGHDT and CDR2 YNNKEL (reference sequence). The CDR3 DNA follows: TGTGCCAGCAGCCAAGCCGGACAGGGGGTCTACAATGAGCAGTTCTTC. Translated: CASSQAGQGVYNEQFF.

This CDR3 reads CASSHWLAGGQDTQYF. The CDR3 DNA sequence: TGTGCCAGCAGCCATTGGCTAGCGGGGGGGCAAGATACGCAGTATTTT. The V call is TRBV3-1 (or the pseudogene TRBV3-2), the J call TRBJ2-3, with TRBD2 identical over 12 bases. The CDR3 has 16 amino acids. The V gene end was trimmed by 3 bases and the J gene end by 5 bases; junction bases not matched to a gene: 6. CDR1 and CDR2 (germline): LGHDT, YNNKEL (reference sequence).

The CDR3 spells CASSFRGIGNSPLHF. The DNA of the CDR3 is TGTGCCAGCAGCTTTCGGGGTATTGGTAATTCACCCCTCCACTTT. The chain has TRBV5-6 and TRBJ1-6, with D uncertain. Trimming shortened V by 2 bases and J by 6 bases, and 12 bases separated the two germline ends. The CDR3 runs to 15 residues. CDR1 and CDR2 from the germline V gene are SGHDT and YYEEEE.

The genes are TRBV19 and TRBJ1-5; TRBD1 aligns across 11 bases. Per the germline V gene, CDR1 is LNHDA and CDR2 is SQIVND (reference sequence). The CDR3 consists of 20 residues. V lost 5 bases and J lost 7; bases outside the gene matches: 22. DNA for the CDR3: TGTGCCAGTAGTGCCCTCCGGACAGGGGGCTCTTCCCCACGTGGGCAGCCCCAGCATTTT. Residues: CASSALRTGGSSPRGQPQHF.